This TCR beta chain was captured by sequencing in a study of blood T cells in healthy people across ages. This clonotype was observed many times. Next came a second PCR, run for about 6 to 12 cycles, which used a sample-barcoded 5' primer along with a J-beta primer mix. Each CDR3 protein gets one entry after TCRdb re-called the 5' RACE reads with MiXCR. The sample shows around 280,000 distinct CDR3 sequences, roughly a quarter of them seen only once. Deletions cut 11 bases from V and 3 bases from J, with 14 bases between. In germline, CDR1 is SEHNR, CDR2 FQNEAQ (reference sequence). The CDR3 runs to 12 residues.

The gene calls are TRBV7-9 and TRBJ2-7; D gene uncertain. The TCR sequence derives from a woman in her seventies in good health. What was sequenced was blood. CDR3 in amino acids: CAVQPGRYEQYF. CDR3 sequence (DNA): TGTGCCGTCCAACCGGGCCGCTACGAGCAGTACTTC.